A single T cell receptor beta chain is shown here with its context. Its antigen is still unknown. This record belongs to a study of cytotoxic CD8 clonotypes in ibrutinib-treated CLL. In the study overall: Sample averages reached 255,043 productive templates and 80,000 to 100,000 productive rearrangements.

Study-wide results and caveats: Baseline levels were approached again at progression, after clonality had risen at ibrutinib response.

Sequenced by immunoSEQ multiplex PCR; TCRdb stores in-frame clones only, minus some. The profile shows fewer than 150,000 clones, roughly 80% of them singletons. There are 15 residues in the CDR3. V lost 5 bases to trimming and J lost 4 bases, with 15 bases between them. In germline, CDR1 is PRHDT, CDR2 FYEKMQ (reference sequence). TCR beta libraries used around 2 micrograms of DNA from cryopreserved PBMCs. Specimen: PBMCs, collected after 24 months of ibrutinib treatment. The receptor comes from a human donor with chronic lymphocytic leukemia. J is TRBJ1-3 and V is TRBV13; D possibly corresponds to TRBD1 (6 bases). CDR3 in amino acids: CASSVGRGFGNTIYF. The CDR3 bases are TGTGCCAGCAGCGTGGGGAGGGGGTTCGGAAACACCATATATTTT.